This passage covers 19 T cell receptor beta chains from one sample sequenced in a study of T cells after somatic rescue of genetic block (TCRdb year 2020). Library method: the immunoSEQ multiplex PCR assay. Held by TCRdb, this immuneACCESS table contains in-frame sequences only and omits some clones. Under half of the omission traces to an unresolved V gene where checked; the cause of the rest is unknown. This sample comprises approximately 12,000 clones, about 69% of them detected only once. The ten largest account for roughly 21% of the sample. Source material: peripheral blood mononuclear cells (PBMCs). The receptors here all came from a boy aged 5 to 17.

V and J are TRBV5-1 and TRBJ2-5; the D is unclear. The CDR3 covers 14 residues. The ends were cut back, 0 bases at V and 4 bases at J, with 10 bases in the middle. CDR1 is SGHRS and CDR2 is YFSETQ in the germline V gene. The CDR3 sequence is CASSLAAVGETQYF. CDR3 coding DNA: TGCGCCAGCAGCTTGGCCGCAGTAGGAGAGACCCAGTACTTC.

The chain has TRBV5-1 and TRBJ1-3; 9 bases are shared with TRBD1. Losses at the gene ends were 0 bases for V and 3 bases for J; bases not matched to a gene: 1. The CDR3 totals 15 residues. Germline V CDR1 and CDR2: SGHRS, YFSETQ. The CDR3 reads CASSLDRGLGNTIYF. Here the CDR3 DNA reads TGCGCCAGCAGCTTGGACAGGGGGCTTGGAAACACCATATATTTT.

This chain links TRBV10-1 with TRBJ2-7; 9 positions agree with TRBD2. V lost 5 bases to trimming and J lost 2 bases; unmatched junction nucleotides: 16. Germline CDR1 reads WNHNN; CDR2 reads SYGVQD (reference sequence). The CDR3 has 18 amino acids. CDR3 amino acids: CASSPYPAGREGPYEQYF. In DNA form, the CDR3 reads TGCGCCAGCAGTCCCTACCCGGCGGGGCGGGAGGGCCCCTACGAGCAGTACTTC.

The CDR3 DNA reads TGTGCCACAAAGGCTTCGGAGGCAGATACGCAGTATTTT. Translating it yields CATKASEADTQYF. This chain connects TRBV10-3 to TRBJ2-3; D is possibly TRBD2 (5 bases). The V and J ends lost 10 bases and 4 bases respectively, with 15 bases between them. Germline V gene lookup returns CDR1 ENHRY and CDR2 SYGVKD. This CDR3 spans 13 amino acids.

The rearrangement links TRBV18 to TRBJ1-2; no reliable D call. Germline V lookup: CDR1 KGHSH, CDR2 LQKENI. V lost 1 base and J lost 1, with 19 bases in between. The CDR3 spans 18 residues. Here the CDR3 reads CASSPLRVNREGNYGYTF. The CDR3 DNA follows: TGTGCCAGCTCACCACTTAGGGTGAACAGAGAGGGTAACTATGGCTACACCTTC.

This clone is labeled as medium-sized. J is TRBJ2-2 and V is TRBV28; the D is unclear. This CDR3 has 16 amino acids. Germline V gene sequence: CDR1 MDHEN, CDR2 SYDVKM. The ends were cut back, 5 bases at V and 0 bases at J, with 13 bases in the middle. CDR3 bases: TGTGCCAGCAGTCCCCGGACGGCGTCGAACACCGGGGAGCTGTTTTTT. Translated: CASSPRTASNTGELFF. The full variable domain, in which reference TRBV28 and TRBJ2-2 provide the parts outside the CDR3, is DVKVTQSSRYLVKRTGEKVFLECVQDMDHENMFWYRQDPGLGLRLIYFSYDVKMKEKGDIPEGYSVSREKKERFSLILESASTNQTSMYLCASSPRTASNTGELFFGEGSRLTVL.

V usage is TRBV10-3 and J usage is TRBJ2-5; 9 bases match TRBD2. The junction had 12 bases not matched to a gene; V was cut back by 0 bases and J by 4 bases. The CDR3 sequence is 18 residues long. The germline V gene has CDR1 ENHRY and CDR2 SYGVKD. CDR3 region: CAISESRSGGTLSETQYF. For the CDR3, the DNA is TGTGCCATCAGTGAGTCAAGGAGCGGGGGGACTCTTTCAGAGACCCAGTACTTC.

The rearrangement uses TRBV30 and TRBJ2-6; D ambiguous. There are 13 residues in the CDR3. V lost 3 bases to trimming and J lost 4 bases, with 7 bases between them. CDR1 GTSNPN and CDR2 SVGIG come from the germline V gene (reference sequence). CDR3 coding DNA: TGTGCCTGGAGCCGGTGGGGGGCCAACGTCCTGACTTTC. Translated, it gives CAWSRWGANVLTF.

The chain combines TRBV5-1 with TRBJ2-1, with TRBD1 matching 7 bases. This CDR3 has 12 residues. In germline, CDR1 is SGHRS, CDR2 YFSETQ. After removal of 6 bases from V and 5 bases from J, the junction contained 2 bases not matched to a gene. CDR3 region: CASKTGNNEQFF. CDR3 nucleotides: TGCGCCAGCAAGACAGGGAACAATGAGCAGTTCTTC.

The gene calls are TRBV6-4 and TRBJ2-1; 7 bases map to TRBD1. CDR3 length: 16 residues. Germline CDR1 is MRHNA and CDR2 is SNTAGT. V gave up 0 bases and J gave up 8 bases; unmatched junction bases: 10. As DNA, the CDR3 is TGTGCCAGCAGTGACTCGAAGGAGACAGGGTGCGATGAGCAGTTCTTC. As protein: CASSDSKETGCDEQFF.

The DNA of the CDR3 is TGTGCCAGCAGCTCGTGGACCCCCTACGAGCAGTACTTC. Residues: CASSSWTPYEQYF. V usage is TRBV7-2 and J usage is TRBJ2-5; D not certain. The closer fit of TRBJ2-7 to the DNA end suggests the J call may be wrong. CDR3 size: 13 residues. CDR1 and CDR2 (germline): SGHTA, FQGNSA.

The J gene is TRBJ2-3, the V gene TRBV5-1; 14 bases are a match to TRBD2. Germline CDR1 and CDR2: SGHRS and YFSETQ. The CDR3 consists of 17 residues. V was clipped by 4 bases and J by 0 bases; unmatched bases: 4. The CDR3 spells CASSLGLAGESTDTQYF. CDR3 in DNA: TGCGCCAGCAGCCTGGGACTAGCGGGGGAAAGCACAGATACGCAGTATTTT. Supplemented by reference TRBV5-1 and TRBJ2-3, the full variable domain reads KAGVTQTPRYLIKTRGQQVTLSCSPISGHRSVSWYQQTPGQGLQFLFEYFSETQRNKGNFPGRFSGRQFSNSRSEMNVSTLELGDSALYLCASSLGLAGESTDTQYFGPGTRLTVL.

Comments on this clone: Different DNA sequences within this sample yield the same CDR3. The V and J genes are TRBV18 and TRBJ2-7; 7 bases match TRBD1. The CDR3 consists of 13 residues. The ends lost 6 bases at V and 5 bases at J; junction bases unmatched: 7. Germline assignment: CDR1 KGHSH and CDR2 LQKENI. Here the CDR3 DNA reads TGTGCCAGCTCCGGGACAGAACTAAACGAGCAGTACTTC. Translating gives CASSGTELNEQYF.

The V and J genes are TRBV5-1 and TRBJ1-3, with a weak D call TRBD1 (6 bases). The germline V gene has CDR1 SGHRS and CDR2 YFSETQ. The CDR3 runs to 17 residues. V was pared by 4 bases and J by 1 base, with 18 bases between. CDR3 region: CASSRGSGAASGNTIYF. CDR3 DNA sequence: TGCGCCAGCAGCAGAGGGTCGGGGGCAGCATCTGGAAACACCATATATTTT.

CDR3 loop: CASSHGTGPNEQFF. In DNA form, the CDR3 reads TGTGCCAGCAGTCACGGGACTGGCCCCAATGAGCAGTTCTTC. The V gene is TRBV6-5, the J gene TRBJ2-1, with D perhaps matching TRBD2 (6 bases). This CDR3 comprises 14 residues. Germline values: CDR1 MNHEY, CDR2 SVGAGI. With 5 bases removed from V and 6 bases from J, the gap between germline ends came to 14 bases.

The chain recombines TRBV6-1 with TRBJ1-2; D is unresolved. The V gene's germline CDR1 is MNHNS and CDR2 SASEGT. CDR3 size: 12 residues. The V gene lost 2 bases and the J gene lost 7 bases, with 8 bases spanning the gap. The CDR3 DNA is TGTGCCAGCAGTGAACGGGAAGTTGGCTACACCTTC. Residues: CASSEREVGYTF.

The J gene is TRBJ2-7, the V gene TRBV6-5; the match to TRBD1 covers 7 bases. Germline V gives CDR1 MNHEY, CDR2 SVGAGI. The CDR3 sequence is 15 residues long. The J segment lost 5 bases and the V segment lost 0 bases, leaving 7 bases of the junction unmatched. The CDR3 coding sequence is TGTGCCAGCAGTTACTCGTGGACAGGTCGGGACGAGCAGTACTTC. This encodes CASSYSWTGRDEQYF.

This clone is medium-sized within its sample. The DNA for the CDR3 is TGTGCCAGCAGTGACTCGAGGGACTCCTATAATTCACCCCTCCACTTT. The encoded protein is CASSDSRDSYNSPLHF. The chain combines TRBV6-4 with TRBJ1-6; no firm D call. This CDR3 region has 16 residues. The V gene lost 0 bases and the J gene lost 0 bases, with 6 bases spanning the gap. Germline CDR1 MRHNA, CDR2 SNTAGT.

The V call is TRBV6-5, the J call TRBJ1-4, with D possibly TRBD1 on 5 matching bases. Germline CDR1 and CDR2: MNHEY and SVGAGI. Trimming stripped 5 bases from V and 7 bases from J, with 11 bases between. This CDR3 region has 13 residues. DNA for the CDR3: TGTGCCAGCAGTACAGTCCAGGGTGAAAAACTGTTTTTT. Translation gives CASSTVQGEKLFF.